The 5 T cell receptor beta chains given below trace back to one sample, sequenced in a study of T cell responses to AZD1222 COVID-19 vaccine. Libraries were prepared by immunoSEQ multiplex PCR; TCRdb keeps only in-frame clonotypes and omits some of them. The table lists over 150,000 clones, approximately 93% of them singletons. The specimen comprised peripheral blood, sampled 28 days after the second AZD1222 dose. These receptors originate from an adult who received the AZD1222 COVID-19 vaccine.

The chain joins TRBV2 to TRBJ2-7, with 7 nucleotides matching TRBD2. The CDR3 contains 12 residues. Germline assignment: CDR1 SNHLY and CDR2 FYNNEI. The ends lost 7 bases at V and 3 bases at J; junction bases unmatched: 3. The CDR3 is CASTSGRYEQYF. The CDR3 DNA sequence: TGTGCCAGCACTAGCGGACGCTACGAGCAGTACTTC.

This chain connects TRBV7-3 to TRBJ2-1; 11 nucleotides match TRBD1. The CDR3 sequence is 17 residues long. The trim removed 0 bases at V and 9 bases at J, leaving 10 bases unmatched. Germline V gene lookup returns CDR1 SGHTA and CDR2 FQGTGA. As DNA, the CDR3 is TGTGCCAGCAGCTTAACGTTAGGACAGGGGGCTGATAGTGAGCAGTTCTTC. This sequence encodes CASSLTLGQGADSEQFF.

The chain employs TRBV3-1 (or the pseudogene TRBV3-2) and TRBJ1-3, with 8 bases matching TRBD1. The germline gives CDR1 LGHDT, CDR2 YNNKEL (reference sequence). The junction had 7 bases not matched to a gene; V was cut back by 3 bases and J by 0 bases. The CDR3 runs to 17 residues. The chain's CDR3 is CASSQGQVLFSGNTIYF. As DNA, the CDR3 is TGTGCCAGCAGCCAGGGACAGGTCCTGTTCTCTGGAAACACCATATATTTT.

The CDR3 nucleotides read TGTGCCAGCTCACCACGACAGGTTGTAAGTGAAGCTTTCTTT. It specifies CASSPRQVVSEAFF. The chain is built from TRBV18 and TRBJ1-1, with D possibly being TRBD1 (6 bases). Trimming took off 1 base at V and 7 bases at J, with 13 bases between the two ends. Looked up from germline, CDR1 is KGHSH and CDR2 is LQKENI. CDR3 length: 14 amino acids.

The chain carries TRBV11-2 and TRBJ1-2; TRBD1 is a possible D gene (6 bases). Germline CDR1 and CDR2: SGHAT and FQNNGV. The CDR3 loop spans 15 amino acids. Trimming took off 4 bases at V and 4 bases at J, with 16 bases between the two ends. The CDR3 DNA sequence: TGTGCCAGCAGCTCCGTCCAGGGGTGGTTCTATGGCTACACCTTC. Its translation: CASSSVQGWFYGYTF.